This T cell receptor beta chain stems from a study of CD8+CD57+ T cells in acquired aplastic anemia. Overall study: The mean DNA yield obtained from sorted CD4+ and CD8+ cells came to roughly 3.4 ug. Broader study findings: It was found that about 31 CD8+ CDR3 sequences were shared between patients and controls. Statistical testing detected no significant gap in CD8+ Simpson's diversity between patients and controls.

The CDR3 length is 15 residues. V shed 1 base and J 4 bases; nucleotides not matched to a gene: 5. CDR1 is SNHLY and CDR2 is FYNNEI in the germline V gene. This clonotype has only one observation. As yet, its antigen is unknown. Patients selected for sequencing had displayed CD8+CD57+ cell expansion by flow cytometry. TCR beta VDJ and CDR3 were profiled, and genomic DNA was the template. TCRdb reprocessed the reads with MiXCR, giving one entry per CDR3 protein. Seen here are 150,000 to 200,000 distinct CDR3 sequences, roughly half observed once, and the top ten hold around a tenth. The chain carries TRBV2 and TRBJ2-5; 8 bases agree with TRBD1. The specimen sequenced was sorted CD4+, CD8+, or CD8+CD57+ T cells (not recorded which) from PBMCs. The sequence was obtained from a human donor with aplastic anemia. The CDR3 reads CASSEGAGGLETQYF. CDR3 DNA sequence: TGTGCCAGCAGTGAAGGGGCAGGGGGCCTAGAGACCCAGTACTTC.